Sequencing of this T cell receptor (beta chain) was carried out in a study of blood T cell repertoires in COVID-19. About the study: The analysed material was cDNA or gDNA that came from T cells, B-cell-depleted T cells, or PBMCs.

The CDR3 has 17 residues. With 4 bases clipped from V and 2 bases from J, the junction kept 7 bases outside the gene matches. Germline V CDR1 and CDR2: SGHTA, FQGTGA. This clone is classed as medium-sized. Under the authors' procedure: Amplified reference gene primers provided the basis for estimating nucleated cell counts. Some clones are missing from TCRdb's copy, which holds only in-frame ones; the method was immunoSEQ multiplex PCR. For V, J and clone size, that table is used; D and trimming come from the DNA. The sample carries under 2,000 clones, roughly two thirds recorded once. This chain joins TRBV7-3 and TRBJ2-2; 10 bases are shared with TRBD2. The source of this sequence is a man between 65 and 79 years old with active COVID-19. The sequenced material came from peripheral blood. The CDR3 coding sequence is TGTGCCAGCAGCTACGACGGACTAGCGGCAAACACCGGGGAGCTGTTTTTT. Amino acids: CASSYDGLAANTGELFF. The full variable domain, its missing parts supplied by reference TRBV7-3 and TRBJ2-2, is GAGVSQTPSNKVTEKGKYVELRCDPISGHTALYWYRQSLGQGPEFLIYFQGTGAADDSGLPNDRFFAVRPEGSVSTLKIQRTERGDSAVYLCASSYDGLAANTGELFFGEGSRLTVL.